Presented here are 2 T cell receptor beta chains from one specimen sequenced in a study of blood T cell repertoires in COVID-19. TCRdb's copy holds only in-frame clones and misses some; the assay was immunoSEQ multiplex PCR. Among 200,000 to 250,000 clones listed, 75% to 90% were seen once. The sample consisted of peripheral blood. The receptor source for this set is a woman at least 80 years old with COVID-19, enrolled during active disease.

By frequency in the sample, this clone is medium-sized. This chain connects TRBV6-1 to TRBJ1-3; maybe TRBD1 (6 bases). V lost 1 base, J lost 3 bases, and 10 bases lay in between. The V gene's germline CDR1 is MNHNS and CDR2 SASEGT. This CDR3 is 15 amino acids long. The CDR3 loop reads CASSEELGGGNTIYF. CDR3 bases: TGTGCCAGCAGTGAAGAGCTAGGGGGTGGAAACACCATATATTTT.

In its sample, this clone was seen many times. This rearrangement joins TRBV6-5 to TRBJ1-1; D is perhaps TRBD1 (6 bases). The CDR3 consists of 14 residues. V lost 6 bases to trimming and J lost 11 bases, with 22 bases between them. Germline V gene lookup returns CDR1 MNHEY and CDR2 SVGAGI. The CDR3 DNA reads as TGTGCCAGCAGCTCGATCGGGCAGGGGCCAAAGGCTTTCTTT. This translates into CASSSIGQGPKAFF.